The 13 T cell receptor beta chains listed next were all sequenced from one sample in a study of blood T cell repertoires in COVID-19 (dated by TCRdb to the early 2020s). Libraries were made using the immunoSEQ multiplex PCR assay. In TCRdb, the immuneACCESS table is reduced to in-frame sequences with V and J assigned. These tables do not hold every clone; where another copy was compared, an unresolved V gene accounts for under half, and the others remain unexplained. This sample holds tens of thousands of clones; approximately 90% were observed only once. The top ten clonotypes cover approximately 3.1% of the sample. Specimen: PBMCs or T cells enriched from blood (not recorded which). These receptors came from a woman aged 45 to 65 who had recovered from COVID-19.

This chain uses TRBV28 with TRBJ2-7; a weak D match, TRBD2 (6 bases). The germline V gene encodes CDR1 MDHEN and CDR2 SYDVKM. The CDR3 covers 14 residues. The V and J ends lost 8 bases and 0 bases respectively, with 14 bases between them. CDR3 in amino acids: CASLGGQYSYEQYF. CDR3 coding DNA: TGTGCCAGCTTAGGAGGGCAGTACTCCTACGAGCAGTACTTC.

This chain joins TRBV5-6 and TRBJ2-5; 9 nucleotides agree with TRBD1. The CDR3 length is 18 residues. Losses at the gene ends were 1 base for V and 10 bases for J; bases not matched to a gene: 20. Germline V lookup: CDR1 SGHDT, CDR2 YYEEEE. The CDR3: CASSLLSGTGTLVMGQYF. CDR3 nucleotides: TGTGCCAGCAGCTTGCTATCCGGGACAGGGACCTTAGTGATGGGCCAGTACTTC. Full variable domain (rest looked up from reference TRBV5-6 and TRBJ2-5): DAGVTQSPTHLIKTRGQQVTLRCSPKSGHDTVSWYQQALGQGPQFIFQYYEEEERQRGNFPDRFSGHQFPNYSSELNVNALLLGDSALYLCASSLLSGTGTLVMGQYFGPGTRLLVL.

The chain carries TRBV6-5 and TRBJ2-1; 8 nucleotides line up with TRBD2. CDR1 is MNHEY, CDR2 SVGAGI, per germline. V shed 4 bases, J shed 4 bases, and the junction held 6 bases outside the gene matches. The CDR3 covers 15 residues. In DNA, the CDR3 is TGTGCCAGCAGTTCGGGAGGGCAAAATTACAATGAGCAGTTCTTC. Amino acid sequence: CASSSGGQNYNEQFF.

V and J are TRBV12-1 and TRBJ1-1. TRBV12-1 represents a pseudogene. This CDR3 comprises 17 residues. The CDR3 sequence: CASSFGDEGVKNTEAFF. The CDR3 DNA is TGTGCCAGCAGCTTTGGGGATGAGGGCGTCAAGAACACTGAAGCTTTCTTT.

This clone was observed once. CDR3 loop: CASSLSRTGPDTGELFF. The CDR3 DNA sequence: TGTGCCAGCAGCTTATCCCGGACAGGGCCTGACACCGGGGAGCTGTTTTTT. This chain joins TRBV7-9 and TRBJ2-2; 8 positions match TRBD1. Looked up from germline, CDR1 is SEHNR and CDR2 is FQNEAQ (reference sequence). The CDR3 sequence is 17 residues long. Trimming cost V 2 bases and J 3 bases; bases outside gene matches: 8.

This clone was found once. The CDR3 region is CASSVDPGVDTQYF. CDR3 sequence (DNA): TGTGCCAGCAGCGTAGATCCGGGAGTGGATACGCAGTATTTT. The rearrangement links TRBV9 to TRBJ2-3; perhaps TRBD2 as D (6 bases). The V end lost 0 bases, the J end lost 6 bases, and 11 bases lay between the germline ends. CDR3 length equals 14 residues. Germline V gene data show CDR1 as SGDLS and CDR2 as YYNGEE.

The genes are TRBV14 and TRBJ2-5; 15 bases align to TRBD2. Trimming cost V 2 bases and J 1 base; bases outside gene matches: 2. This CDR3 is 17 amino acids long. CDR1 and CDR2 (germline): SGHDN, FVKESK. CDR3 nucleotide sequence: TGTGCCAGCAGCCAATGGACTAGCGGGAGGGTCCAAGAGACCCAGTACTTC. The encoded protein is CASSQWTSGRVQETQYF.

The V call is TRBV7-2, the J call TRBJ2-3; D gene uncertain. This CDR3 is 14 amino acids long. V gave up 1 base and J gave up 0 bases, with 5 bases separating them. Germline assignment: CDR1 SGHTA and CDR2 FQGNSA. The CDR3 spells CASSLGASTDTQYF. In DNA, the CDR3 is TGTGCCAGCAGCTTAGGAGCAAGCACAGATACGCAGTATTTT.

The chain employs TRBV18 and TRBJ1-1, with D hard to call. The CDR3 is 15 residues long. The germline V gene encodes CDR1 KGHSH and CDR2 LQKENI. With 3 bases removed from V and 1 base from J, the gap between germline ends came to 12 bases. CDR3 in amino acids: CASSPALTSNTEAFF. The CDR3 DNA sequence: TGTGCCAGCTCACCGGCATTAACATCGAACACTGAAGCTTTCTTT.

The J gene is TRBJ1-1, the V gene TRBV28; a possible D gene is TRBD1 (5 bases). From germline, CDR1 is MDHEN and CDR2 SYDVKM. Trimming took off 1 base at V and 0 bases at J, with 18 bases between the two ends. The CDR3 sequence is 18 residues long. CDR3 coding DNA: TGTGCCAGCAGTTTATACGGGGGGAGTCGCTTGGTGAACACTGAAGCTTTCTTT. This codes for CASSLYGGSRLVNTEAFF.

For the CDR3, the DNA is TGTGCCAGCTCACAGTCAGGGGTTGGGCAGCCCCAGCATTTT. Protein product: CASSQSGVGQPQHF. The genes are TRBV18 and TRBJ1-5; maybe TRBD1 (6 bases). The CDR3 totals 14 residues. V was trimmed by 4 bases and J by 7 bases, leaving 14 bases between them. The germline gives CDR1 KGHSH, CDR2 LQKENI.

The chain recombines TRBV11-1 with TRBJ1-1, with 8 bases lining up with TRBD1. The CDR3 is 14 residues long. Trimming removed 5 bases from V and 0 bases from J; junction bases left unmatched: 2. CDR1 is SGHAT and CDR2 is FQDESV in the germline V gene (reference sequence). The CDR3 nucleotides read TGTGCCAGCAGCCCGGACAGGGTGAACACTGAAGCTTTCTTT. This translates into CASSPDRVNTEAFF.

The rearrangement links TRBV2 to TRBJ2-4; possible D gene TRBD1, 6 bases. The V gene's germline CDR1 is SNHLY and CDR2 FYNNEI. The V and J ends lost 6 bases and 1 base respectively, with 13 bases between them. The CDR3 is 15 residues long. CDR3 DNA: TGTGCCAGCAGGTTCGATAGGGGGGCCAAAAACATTCAGTACTTC. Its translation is CASRFDRGAKNIQYF.